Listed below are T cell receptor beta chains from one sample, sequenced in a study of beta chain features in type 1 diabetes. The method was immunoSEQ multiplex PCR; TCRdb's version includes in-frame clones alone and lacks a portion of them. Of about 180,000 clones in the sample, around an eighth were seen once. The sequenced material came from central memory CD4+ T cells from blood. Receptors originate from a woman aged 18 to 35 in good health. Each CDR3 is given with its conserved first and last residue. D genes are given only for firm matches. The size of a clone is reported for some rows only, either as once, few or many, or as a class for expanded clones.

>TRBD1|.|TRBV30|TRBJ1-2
TGTGCCTGGAGAATAATGGACAGGAACGCGTGCACCTTC
CAWRIMDRNACTF
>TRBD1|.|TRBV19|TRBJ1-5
TGTGCCAGTAGTATGCGGGACAGCCAGCATAATCAGCCCCAGCATTTT
CASSMRDSQHNQPQHF
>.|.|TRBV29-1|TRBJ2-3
TGCAGCGTTGAGTCTGGTTGGGGAGTGGGAGATACGCAGTATTTT
CSVESGWGVGDTQYF
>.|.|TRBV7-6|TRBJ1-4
TGTGCCAGCAGCATAGAACAGGGTTTCAATGAAAAACTGTTTTTT
CASSIEQGFNEKLFF
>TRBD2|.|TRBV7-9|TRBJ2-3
TGTGCCAGCACCACGACTAGCGGGGTCACAGATACGCAGTATTTT
CASTTTSGVTDTQYF
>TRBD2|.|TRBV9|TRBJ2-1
TGTGCCAGCAGCGTAGTAAACAGCGGGGGCTCCTACAATGAGCAGTTCTTC
CASSVVNSGGSYNEQFF
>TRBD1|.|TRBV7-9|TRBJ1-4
TGTGCCAGCAGCTTAGGGGACAGACGGGATGAAAAACTGTTTTTT
CASSLGDRRDEKLFF
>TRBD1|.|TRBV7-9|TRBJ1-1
TGTGCCAGCAGCTCCCGGACAGGAGCCAACACTGAAGCTTTCTTT
CASSSRTGANTEAFF
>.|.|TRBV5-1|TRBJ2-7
TGCGCCAGCAGCTTGGATCGAGAAGGGGGTGGGCAGTACTTC
CASSLDREGGGQYF
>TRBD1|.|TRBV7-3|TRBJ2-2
TGTGCCAGCAGCCAGGGACAGTTCGGGGAGCTGTTTTTT
CASSQGQFGELFF
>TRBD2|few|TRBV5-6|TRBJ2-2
TGTGCCAGCAGCTTGGCCGGCGGGAGATCGAACACCGGGGAGCTGTTTTTT
CASSLAGGRSNTGELFF
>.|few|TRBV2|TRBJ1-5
TGTGCCAGCAGTGGTTCAGGTTATAGCAATCAGCCCCAGCATTTT
CASSGSGYSNQPQHF
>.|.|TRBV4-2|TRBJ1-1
TGTGCCAGCAGCCAAAACAGGAAAGACACTGAAGCTTTCTTT
CASSQNRKDTEAFF
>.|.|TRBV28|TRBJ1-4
TGTGCCAGCAGCCTGAGACAGGTCGGGGAAAAACTGTTTTTT
CASSLRQVGEKLFF
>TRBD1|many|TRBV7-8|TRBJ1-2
TGTGCCAGCAGCCCCGCGGGACAGCCGCACTATGGCTACACCTTC
CASSPAGQPHYGYTF
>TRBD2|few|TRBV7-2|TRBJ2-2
TGTGCCAGCAGCTCTTACGGGGGGGGCGCCGGGGAGCTGTTTTTT
CASSSYGGGAGELFF
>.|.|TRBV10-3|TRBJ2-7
TGTGCCATCAGTATAGACGGAGCCTACGAGCAGTACTTC
CAISIDGAYEQYF
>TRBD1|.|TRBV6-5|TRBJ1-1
TGTGCCAGCAGTTACTCGCAGGACAGGGGAGCTTTCTTT
CASSYSQDRGAFF
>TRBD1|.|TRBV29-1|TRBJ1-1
TGCAGCGTTGATTCTCGGCAGGGGGCATCTGAAGCTTTCTTT
CSVDSRQGASEAFF
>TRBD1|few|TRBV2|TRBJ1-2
TGTGCCAGCAGTGAAGCGCAGGGGGGAATAGGTTCTGGCTACACCTTC
CASSEAQGGIGSGYTF
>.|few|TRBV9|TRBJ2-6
TGTGCCAGCAGCTCCCGGTACGGGTCTGGGGCCAACGTCCTGACTTTC
CASSSRYGSGANVLTF
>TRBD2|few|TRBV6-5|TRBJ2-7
TGTGCCAGCAGCTTTGGGAGCGGGACTAGCGGTAAGCAGTACTTC
CASSFGSGTSGKQYF
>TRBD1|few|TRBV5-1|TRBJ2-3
TGCGCCAGCAGCCCTCGGGACAGGGGAGCAGATACGCAGTATTTT
CASSPRDRGADTQYF
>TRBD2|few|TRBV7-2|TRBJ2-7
TGTGCCAGCAGGTTTGGCGGGAGCGTCTACGAGCAGTACTTC
CASRFGGSVYEQYF
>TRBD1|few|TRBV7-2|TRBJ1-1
TGTGCCAGCAGCTTTCTTAGACAGGGAGACACTGAAGCTTTCTTT
CASSFLRQGDTEAFF
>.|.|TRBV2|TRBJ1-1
TGTGCCAGCACGCGGCGGGCGGAAGCTTTCTTT
CASTRRAEAFF
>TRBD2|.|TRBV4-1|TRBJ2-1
TGCGCCAGCAGCCAAGCCGGGACTAGCGGGTGGAATGAGCAGTTCTTC
CASSQAGTSGWNEQFF
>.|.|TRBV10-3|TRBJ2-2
TGTGCCATCAGTGGGCCTCCGGGGAGGAACACCGGGGAGCTGTTTTTT
CAISGPPGRNTGELFF
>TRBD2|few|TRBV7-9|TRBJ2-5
TGTGCCAGCAGCTTACGTACTAGCGGGACGGAGACCCAGTACTTC
CASSLRTSGTETQYF
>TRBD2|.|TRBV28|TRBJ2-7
TGTGCCAGCAGTCCCACGGGACTAGCGGGAAGGTACGAGCAGTACTTC
CASSPTGLAGRYEQYF
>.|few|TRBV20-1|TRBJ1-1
TGCAGTGCTAGAGGCGGGACTGAAGCTTTCTTT
CSARGGTEAFF
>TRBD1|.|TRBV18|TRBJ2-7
TGTGCCAGCCAGAAGGAGGGACAGGGGGCCTACGAGCAGTACTTC
CASQKEGQGAYEQYF
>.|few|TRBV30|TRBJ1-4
TGTGCCTGGAGTGGGGACAATCGTAATGAAAAACTGTTTTTT
CAWSGDNRNEKLFF
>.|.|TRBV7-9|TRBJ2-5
TGTGCCAGCAGCTTACAGGAGGCCGGGATGAAGACCCAGTACTTC
CASSLQEAGMKTQYF
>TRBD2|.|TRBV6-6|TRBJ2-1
TGTGCCAGCACCCAAGTAGCGGGAGGCGGGGGGCAGTTCTTC
CASTQVAGGGGQFF
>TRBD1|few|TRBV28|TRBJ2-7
TGTGCCAGCAGTTTAGTCCGGGACAGTGGGGAGCAGTACTTC
CASSLVRDSGEQYF
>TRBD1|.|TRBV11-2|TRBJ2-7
TGTGCCAGCAGCTTAGTAGGACAGGGGGCATACGAGCAGTACTTC
CASSLVGQGAYEQYF
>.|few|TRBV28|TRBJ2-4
TGTGCCAGCAGTTTTACTGCGCTGGAAAACATTCAGTACTTC
CASSFTALENIQYF
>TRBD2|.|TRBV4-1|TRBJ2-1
TGCGCCAGCAGCCAGACGGTGACTAGCGGGAAGGTTGGGAATGAGCAGTTCTTC
CASSQTVTSGKVGNEQFF
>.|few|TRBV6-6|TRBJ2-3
TGTGCCAGCAGTGTTCTATCGGTTAGCACAGATACGCAGTATTTT
CASSVLSVSTDTQYF
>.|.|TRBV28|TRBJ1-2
TGTGCCAGCACCTTACCCAGGGGTAACTATGGCTACACCTTC
CASTLPRGNYGYTF
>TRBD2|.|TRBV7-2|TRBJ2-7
TGTGCCAGCAGCTTATCTGGCGGGAGTGACTACGAGCAGTACTTC
CASSLSGGSDYEQYF
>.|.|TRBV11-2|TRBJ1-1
TGTGCCAGCGGGACAACCTTGAACACTGAAGCTTTCTTT
CASGTTLNTEAFF